This T cell receptor (beta chain) emerged from a study of beta chain features in type 1 diabetes. Study-level results: Significant though moderate, a shortening of TCRB CDR3s appeared in all four CD4+ subsets of Type 1 diabetes patients.

This clone was seen only a few times. The antigen is undetermined. Reverse transcribing all isolated RNA meant expressed TCRB transcripts were sequenced. The assay was immunoSEQ multiplex PCR, and TCRdb's table has in-frame clones only and misses some. Of hundreds of thousands of clones detected, 13% appear once; the ten largest clones hold less than 0.025%. The length of the CDR3 is 14 residues. Germline V gene sequence: CDR1 GTSNPN, CDR2 SVGIG (reference sequence). Trimming cost V 0 bases and J 2 bases, with 11 bases left between them. The authors took one heparinised blood draw, averaging approximately 110 mL, from each donor.

V gene TRBV30 combines with J gene TRBJ2-7; D could derive from TRBD1 or TRBD2 (6 bases each). This receptor was obtained from a man between 18 and 35 years old with type 1 diabetes. The sequenced sample consisted of naive CD4+ T cells from blood. CDR3 in amino acids: CAWSVRGRPYEQYF. CDR3 nucleotides: TGTGCCTGGAGTGTACGGGGGCGGCCCTACGAGCAGTACTTC.